The 5 T cell receptor beta chains in this list originate from one sample, sequenced in a study of blood T cell repertoires in COVID-19. Using immunoSEQ multiplex PCR, the repertoire was profiled, and TCRdb retains in-frame clones only, with some absent. Of over 250,000 clones listed, roughly nine tenths are singletons. Sequencing was done on a sample of peripheral blood. The source is a woman aged 25 to 39 with COVID-19, enrolled during active disease.

The rearrangement uses TRBV7-9 and TRBJ1-1; 7 nucleotides match TRBD1. Trimming at V came to 5 bases and at J to 1 base, leaving 10 bases not matched to a gene. Per the germline V gene, CDR1 is SEHNR and CDR2 is FQNEAQ (reference sequence). This CDR3 spans 16 amino acids. CDR3 region: CASSPPGQKSNTEAFF. The CDR3 nucleotides read TGTGCCAGCAGCCCACCGGGACAGAAATCGAACACTGAAGCTTTCTTT.

The chain links TRBV27 to TRBJ1-2; 12 nucleotides agree with TRBD1. Germline CDR1 and CDR2: MNHEY and SMNVEV (reference sequence). The CDR3 runs 15 residues. The J segment lost 4 bases and the V segment lost 4 bases, leaving 4 bases of the junction unmatched. The CDR3 loop is CASSSPGQGAYGYTF. The CDR3 bases are TGTGCCAGCAGTTCACCGGGACAGGGGGCCTATGGCTACACCTTC.

The chain recombines TRBV27 with TRBJ1-1; 7 bases align to TRBD1. Trimming cost V 8 bases and J 8 bases; bases outside gene matches: 14. Per the germline V gene, CDR1 is MNHEY and CDR2 is SMNVEV (reference sequence). CDR3 size: 14 residues. The CDR3 reads CASLLRRDSTEAFF. In nucleotides, the CDR3 is TGTGCCAGCCTCTTGAGGAGGGACAGCACAGAAGCTTTCTTT.

V and J are TRBV3-1 (or the pseudogene TRBV3-2) and TRBJ1-2; no clear D. The CDR3 totals 14 residues. Germline CDR1 and CDR2: LGHDT and YNNKEL (reference sequence). V lost 4 bases and J lost 7, with 16 bases in between. The CDR3 DNA follows: TGTGCCAGCAGCCCCCAAAGGGCGGAGGGTGGCTACACCTTC. This encodes CASSPQRAEGGYTF.

The gene calls are TRBV27 and TRBJ2-1; D might be TRBD2 (6 bases). Trimming shortened V by 3 bases and J by 6 bases, and 9 bases separated the two germline ends. Germline lookup yields CDR1 MNHEY and CDR2 SMNVEV (reference sequence). The CDR3 totals 13 residues. The CDR3 region is CASSFLGGNEQFF. The CDR3 bases are TGTGCCAGCAGTTTTCTGGGGGGCAATGAGCAGTTCTTC.